These T cell receptor beta chains were read from a single sample in a study of CXCR3-negative and CXCR3-positive naive CD8 T cells. TCRdb re-called the 5' RACE reads; every CDR3 protein appears as one record, without DNA. This repertoire comprises tens of thousands of distinct CDR3 sequences; its ten largest clones make up 0.9% to 1.2%. Sequencing was performed on naive CXCR3- CD8+ T cells from blood. Receptor source: a human donor in good health. Some clones in this sample may be carry-over from other donors' samples. Both conserved end residues are part of each CDR3. Each record gives: CDR3 length, V gene, J gene, CDR3 protein.

cdr3_length: 13
v_call: TRBV20-1
j_call: TRBJ1-1
cdr3_aa: CSAGDRENTEAFF

cdr3_length: 16
v_call: TRBV19
j_call: TRBJ2-3
cdr3_aa: CASSVGLASFADTQYF

cdr3_length: 19
v_call: TRBV20-1
j_call: TRBJ2-3
cdr3_aa: CSATGLLNTRGTYTDTQYF

cdr3_length: 14
v_call: TRBV20-1
j_call: TRBJ2-1
cdr3_aa: CSARVAGVSNEQFF

cdr3_length: 15
v_call: TRBV6-2/TRBV6-3
j_call: TRBJ1-1
cdr3_aa: CASSTEDRANTEAFF

cdr3_length: 14
v_call: TRBV4-3
j_call: TRBJ2-3
cdr3_aa: CASSQRAETDTQYF

cdr3_length: 12
v_call: TRBV29-1
j_call: TRBJ2-1
cdr3_aa: CSVEVGGHEQFF

cdr3_length: 14
v_call: TRBV29-1
j_call: TRBJ2-7
cdr3_aa: CSVEAQGETYEQYF

cdr3_length: 14
v_call: TRBV29-1
j_call: TRBJ1-1
cdr3_aa: CSVEDPQDVGEAFF

cdr3_length: 14
v_call: TRBV4-2
j_call: TRBJ1-1
cdr3_aa: CASSRLGQGDEAFF

cdr3_length: 13
v_call: TRBV5-5
j_call: TRBJ1-5
cdr3_aa: CASSLSPAQPQHF

cdr3_length: 16
v_call: TRBV7-2
j_call: TRBJ2-3
cdr3_aa: CASSLGVATLTDTQYF

cdr3_length: 15
v_call: TRBV28
j_call: TRBJ2-1
cdr3_aa: CASSLRRASGGYQFF

cdr3_length: 18
v_call: TRBV21-1
j_call: TRBJ2-1
cdr3_aa: CASSKGRGQGKSYNEQFF

cdr3_length: 15
v_call: TRBV3-1
j_call: TRBJ2-5
cdr3_aa: CASSQALRGGETQYF

cdr3_length: 14
v_call: TRBV28
j_call: TRBJ2-7
cdr3_aa: CASSPRQGSDEQYF